What follows is one T cell receptor beta chain and its context. Amplification used 60 V beta primers and 13 J beta primers. The assay was immunoSEQ multiplex PCR, and TCRdb's table has in-frame clones only and misses some. The sample shows roughly 60,000 clones, roughly 84% of them seen only once. Time point in this sample: after dendritic cell vaccination, including at tumor progression/relapse. The data derive from a study of glioma-infiltrating T cells after dendritic cell vaccination. Specimen: blood, collected after dendritic cell vaccination. This TCR was recovered from a human donor with glioblastoma.

Written as DNA, the CDR3 is TGCAGCGTTGAAAGACCCCAGGGAAGGCAGTATTTT. This translates into CSVERPQGRQYF. The rearrangement links TRBV29-1 to TRBJ2-3; maybe TRBD1 (5 bases). CDR1 is SQVTM and CDR2 is ANQGSEA in the germline V gene. V lost 2 bases, J lost 11 bases, and 14 bases lay in between. The CDR3 loop spans 12 amino acids.